These 21 T cell receptor beta chains were all obtained from the same sample, sequenced in a study of T cells in women clearing cervical HPV infection. The data were produced by immunoSEQ multiplex PCR, yet TCRdb's version contains in-frame clones alone and is incomplete. This sample's clone table lists under 45,000 clones. Input material: blood buffy coat. These receptors originate from a woman between 18 and 69 years old with a cervical HPV16 infection that either progressed to CIN3+ or cleared (not recorded which).

As concerns this clone: The missing CDR3 end, 3 residues past where the read stops, is filled in from the germline J gene. V gene TRBV6-1 combines with J gene TRBJ1-1, with D perhaps matching TRBD1 (6 bases). Trimming stripped 2 bases from V and 0 bases from J, with 13 bases between. This CDR3 region has 16 residues. Germline V lookup: CDR1 MNHNS, CDR2 SASEGT. The CDR3 here is CASSEWDKKMNTEAFF. CDR3 DNA, as far as it was read: TGTGCCAGCAGTGAATGGGACAAAAAGATGAACACTGAA.

Of note for this clone: The read gets to within 3 residues of the CDR3 end, and the germline J gene fills in the rest. The chain employs TRBV30 and TRBJ2-7; D is unresolved. Trimming left V 0 bases short and J 3 bases short, with 3 bases between. The CDR3 covers 11 residues. The V gene's germline CDR1 is GTSNPN and CDR2 SVGIG (reference sequence). CDR3 DNA, as far as it was read: TGTGCCTGGAGTGTAGGCTACGAG. Protein: CAWSVGYE. The entire CDR3 sequence reads CAWSVGYEQYF.

With regard to this clone: The read comes to an end 3 residues before the CDR3 does, leaving the germline J gene to fill in the end. The V and J genes are TRBV19 and TRBJ2-7; weak D call: TRBD1 (5 bases). This CDR3 is built from 14 residues. V was pared by 6 bases and J by 0 bases, with 12 bases between. Germline CDR1 LNHDA, CDR2 SQIVND (reference sequence). The CDR3 protein is CASREQVSSYEQYF. The covered CDR3 bases are TGTGCCAGTAGAGAACAGGTTAGCTCCTACGAG.

About this clone itself: The junction and the germline gene differ at one end; a read error may be behind it. The CDR3 loop is CAGSTRTGVYNEQFF. The CDR3 DNA, read in part, is TGTGCCGGCAGCACCCGGACAGGGGTCTACAATGAG. This chain connects TRBV5-6 to TRBJ2-1; TRBD1 aligns across 9 bases. The DNA ends 3 residues before the CDR3 does, and the rest of the CDR3 is filled in from the germline J gene. Germline V gene sequence: CDR1 SGHDT, CDR2 YYEEEE. This CDR3 spans 15 amino acids.

Frequency places this clone as large. The read finishes 3 residues shy of the CDR3 end, and the germline J gene is used to complete it. The rearrangement links TRBV2 to TRBJ2-1; 7 bases fit TRBD1. Germline V lookup: CDR1 SNHLY, CDR2 FYNNEI. The ends lost 3 bases at V and 6 bases at J; junction bases unmatched: 8. This CDR3 has 15 residues. The CDR3 sequence: CASSDPGGVTNEQFF. CDR3 DNA, as far as it was read: TGTGCCAGCAGTGATCCAGGGGGTGTTACCAATGAG.

With regard to this clone: From the germline J gene comes the end of the CDR3, since the read stops 3 residues before it. J is TRBJ2-2 and V is TRBV5-4; TRBD2 aligns across 11 bases. The germline CDR1 and CDR2 sequences are SGHNT and YYREEE (reference sequence). The CDR3 totals 16 residues. Trimming removed 4 bases from V and 6 bases from J; junction bases left unmatched: 8. The CDR3 sequence: CASSVLAGAGAGELFF. The sequenced CDR3 bases are TGTGCCAGCAGCGTACTAGCGGGAGCGGGCGCCGGGGAG.

In the case of this clone: The CDR3 end lies 3 residues beyond the end of the read and is filled in from the germline J gene. The rearrangement joins TRBV28 to TRBJ2-4; possible D gene TRBD2, 6 bases. The ends were cut back, 1 base at V and 0 bases at J, with 13 bases in the middle. CDR3 length: 17 amino acids. CDR1 is MDHEN and CDR2 is SYDVKM in the germline V gene. CDR3 residues: CASSLLTGGLAKNIQYF. The CDR3 bases that were read are TGTGCCAGCAGTTTATTAACCGGGGGATTAGCCAAAAACATT. Drawing the rest from reference TRBV28 and TRBJ2-4, the complete variable domain is DVKVTQSSRYLVKRTGEKVFLECVQDMDHENMFWYRQDPGLGLRLIYFSYDVKMKEKGDIPEGYSVSREKKERFSLILESASTNQTSMYLCASSLLTGGLAKNIQYFGAGTRLSVL.

Comment on this clone: Sequencing ends 3 residues short of the CDR3 end; the germline J gene provides the rest. V usage is TRBV19 and J usage is TRBJ2-3; 9 bases line up with TRBD2. This CDR3 is built from 15 residues. Germline V gives CDR1 LNHDA, CDR2 SQIVND (reference sequence). The CDR3 reads CASSPFSGSQETQYF. CDR3 bases read: TGTGCCAGTAGTCCTTTTAGCGGGAGCCAAGAGACG.

This clone is medium-sized by frequency. The read comes to an end 3 residues before the CDR3 does, leaving the germline J gene to fill in the end. This sequence joins TRBV9 and TRBJ2-1; the D gene is possibly TRBD2 (6 bases). The CDR3 has 13 amino acids. Germline lookup yields CDR1 SGDLS and CDR2 YYNGEE. V was cut by 3 bases and J by 7 bases, with 11 bases left in between. The CDR3 bases that were read are TGTGCCAGCAGCGGACTAGTTGTGAATGAG. Translation gives CASSGLVVNE. In full, the CDR3 is CASSGLVVNEQFF.

With respect to this clone: The CDR3 end lies 3 residues beyond the end of the read and is filled in from the germline J gene. V gene TRBV19 combines with J gene TRBJ2-7; 9 bases align to TRBD1. The CDR3 consists of 14 residues. Germline V gene data show CDR1 as LNHDA and CDR2 as SQIVND (reference sequence). The ends lost 5 bases at V and 4 bases at J; junction bases unmatched: 6. The sequenced part of the CDR3 DNA is TGTGCCAGTAGTCCAGGGACAGGGTCTTACGAG. It is translated as CASSPGTGSYE. In full, the CDR3 reads CASSPGTGSYEQYF.

As concerns this clone: The missing CDR3 end, 3 residues past where the read stops, is filled in from the germline J gene. The chain recombines TRBV5-1 with TRBJ1-1; no clear D. CDR3 length: 13 amino acids. Germline CDR1 reads SGHRS; CDR2 reads YFSETQ. V lost 1 base, J lost 0 bases, and 4 bases lay in between. CDR3 DNA (partial): TGCGCCAGCAGCTTGTTAATGAACACTGAA. It codes for CASSLLMNTE. In full, the CDR3 is CASSLLMNTEAFF.

A word on this clone: Read sequence stops 3 residues before the CDR3 end, and the germline J gene provides the missing end. J is TRBJ2-3 and V is TRBV19, with 11 bases matching TRBD2. Germline V CDR1 and CDR2: LNHDA, SQIVND (reference sequence). Trimming cost V 4 bases and J 1 base; bases outside gene matches: 10. The CDR3 has 18 amino acids. The CDR3 DNA, read in part, is TGTGCCAGTAGTACGTGGACTAGCGGGTTCGGTGGCACAGATACG. Amino acid sequence: CASSTWTSGFGGTDT. Given in full, the CDR3 is CASSTWTSGFGGTDTQYF.

For this clone: The CDR3 extends 3 residues past the end of the read, so its final part is completed from the germline J gene. V usage is TRBV6-4 and J usage is TRBJ2-1; TRBD2 matches at 11 bases. The CDR3 length is 16 residues. Per the germline V gene, CDR1 is MRHNA and CDR2 is SNTAGT. Losses at the gene ends were 6 bases for V and 3 bases for J; bases not matched to a gene: 7. The CDR3 loop reads CASSRSTSGIYNEQFF. The covered CDR3 bases are TGTGCCAGCAGCAGATCGACTAGCGGGATCTACAATGAG.

About this clone: The read terminates 3 residues ahead of where the CDR3 ends, so the germline J gene completes it. The V gene is TRBV19, the J gene TRBJ1-1, with 8 bases lining up with TRBD1. The junction had 15 bases not matched to a gene; V was cut back by 6 bases and J by 6 bases. In germline, CDR1 is LNHDA, CDR2 SQIVND (reference sequence). CDR3 length: 16 residues. The CDR3 DNA, read in part, is TGTGCCAGTAGACTAGCAGGGGGCGCGGGTGGAGCTGAA. Its translation: CASRLAGGAGGAE. The entire CDR3 is CASRLAGGAGGAEAFF.

As for this clone: The read is 3 residues too short to cover the CDR3 end, so that end is filled in from the germline J gene. The rearrangement joins TRBV28 to TRBJ1-2; weak D call: TRBD1 (6 bases). The germline V and J ends were trimmed by 6 bases and 7 bases, with 18 bases remaining between them. CDR1 and CDR2 from the germline V gene are MDHEN and SYDVKM. CDR3 length equals 14 residues. CDR3: CASREDSYLLGYTF. Partial CDR3 DNA: TGTGCCAGCAGAGAGGACAGTTACCTTCTTGGC.

The covered CDR3 bases are TGTGCCAGCAGAAGAGGACAGGTCAATTCACCA. It specifies CASRRGQVNSP. In full, the CDR3 is CASRRGQVNSPLFF. The V gene is TRBV5-6, the J gene TRBJ1-4; 7 positions agree with TRBD1. The CDR3 goes on 3 residues after the read ends, and that part is filled in from the germline J gene. Germline V CDR1 and CDR2: SGHDT, YYEEEE. CDR3 length equals 14 residues.

Note on this clone: Read coverage stops 3 residues before the CDR3 terminus; the germline J gene supplies the remainder. V is TRBV7-2 and J is TRBJ2-3; D might be TRBD2 (6 bases). The CDR3 runs 13 residues. Germline CDR1 reads SGHTA; CDR2 reads FQGNSA. V lost 5 bases and J 2 bases, leaving 8 bases between the germline ends. The DNA read from the CDR3 is TGTGCCAGCAGCAGGGACTTCACAGATACG. Protein product: CASSRDFTDT. The entire CDR3 reads CASSRDFTDTQYF. Full variable domain (remainder filled in from reference TRBV7-2 and TRBJ2-3): GAGVSQSPSNKVTEKGKDVELRCDPISGHTALYWYRQSLGQGLEFLIYFQGNSAPDKSGLPSDRFSAERTGGSVSTLTIQRTQQEDSAVYLCASSRDFTDTQYFGPGTRLTVL.

With respect to this clone: The sequenced fragment ends 3 residues before the CDR3 boundary, so the rest is inferred from the germline J gene. J is TRBJ2-1 and V is TRBV6-2 or TRBV6-3, with TRBD2 matching 12 bases. Germline CDR1 and CDR2: MNHEY and SVGEGT. The trim removed 5 bases at V and 4 bases at J, leaving 3 bases unmatched. This CDR3 has 15 residues. The sequenced CDR3 bases are TGTGCCAGCAGTCCGGGACTAGCGGGTTACAATGAG. It specifies CASSPGLAGYNE. The complete CDR3 reads CASSPGLAGYNEQFF.

As concerns this clone: The sequenced fragment ends 3 residues before the CDR3 boundary, so the rest is inferred from the germline J gene. The V gene is TRBV19, the J gene TRBJ2-4; maybe TRBD1 (6 bases). This CDR3 has 15 amino acids. Germline V gene lookup returns CDR1 LNHDA and CDR2 SQIVND (reference sequence). CDR3 bases read: TGTGCCAGTACCGAACCGGGACACTTAAGCGATGGT. Its translation: CASTEPGHLSDG. In full, the CDR3 reads CASTEPGHLSDGQYF. Based on the CDR3 plus reference TRBV19 and TRBJ2-4, the full variable domain is DGGITQSPKYLFRKEGQNVTLSCEQNLNHDAMYWYRQDPGQGLRLIYYSQIVNDFQKGDIAEGYSVSREKKESFPLTVTSAQKNPTAFYLCASTEPGHLSDGQYFGAGTRLSVL.

Comments on this clone: The read stops 3 residues short of the end of the CDR3; the missing end is completed from the germline J gene. The chain is built from TRBV19 and TRBJ1-2; D gene uncertain. The germline V gene encodes CDR1 LNHDA and CDR2 SQIVND (reference sequence). V was cut by 0 bases and J by 6 bases, with 8 bases left in between. The CDR3 is made up of 13 amino acids. CDR3 DNA, as far as it was read: TGTGCCAGTAGTATAGAAGACTACCATGGC. Its protein product is CASSIEDYHG. The whole CDR3 region reads CASSIEDYHGYTF.

As for this clone: The CDR3 end is not reached by the read, which stops 3 residues before it; the germline J gene fills it in. The chain employs TRBV11-3 and TRBJ2-3, with D possibly being TRBD2 (6 bases). Germline-derived CDR1 and CDR2 are SGHNT and YENEEA. CDR3 size: 15 residues. Trimming cost V 6 bases and J 4 bases, with 17 bases left between them. The CDR3 bases that were read are TGTGCCAGCAGTCCCTGGGGGGTAAGGGCAGATACG. Translation: CASSPWGVRADT. The full CDR3 protein reads CASSPWGVRADTQYF.